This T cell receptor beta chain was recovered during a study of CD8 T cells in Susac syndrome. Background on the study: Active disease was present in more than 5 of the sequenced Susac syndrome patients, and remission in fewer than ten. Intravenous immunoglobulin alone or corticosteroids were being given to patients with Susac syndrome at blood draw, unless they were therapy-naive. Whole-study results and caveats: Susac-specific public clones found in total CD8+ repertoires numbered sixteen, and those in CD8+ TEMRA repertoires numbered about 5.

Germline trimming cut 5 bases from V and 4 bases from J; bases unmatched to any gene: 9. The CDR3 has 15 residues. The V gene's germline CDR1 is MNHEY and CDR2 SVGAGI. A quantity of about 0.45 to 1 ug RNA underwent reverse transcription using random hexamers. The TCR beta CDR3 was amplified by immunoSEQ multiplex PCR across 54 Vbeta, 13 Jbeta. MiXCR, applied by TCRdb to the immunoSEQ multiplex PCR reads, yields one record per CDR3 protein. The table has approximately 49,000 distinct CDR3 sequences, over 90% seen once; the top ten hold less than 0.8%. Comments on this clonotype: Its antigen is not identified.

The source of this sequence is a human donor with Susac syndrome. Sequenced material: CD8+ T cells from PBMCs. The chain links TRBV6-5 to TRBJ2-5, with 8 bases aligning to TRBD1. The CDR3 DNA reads TGTGCCAGCAGTCGCCCCACTGACAGGGGAGAGACCCAGTACTTC. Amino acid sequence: CASSRPTDRGETQYF.